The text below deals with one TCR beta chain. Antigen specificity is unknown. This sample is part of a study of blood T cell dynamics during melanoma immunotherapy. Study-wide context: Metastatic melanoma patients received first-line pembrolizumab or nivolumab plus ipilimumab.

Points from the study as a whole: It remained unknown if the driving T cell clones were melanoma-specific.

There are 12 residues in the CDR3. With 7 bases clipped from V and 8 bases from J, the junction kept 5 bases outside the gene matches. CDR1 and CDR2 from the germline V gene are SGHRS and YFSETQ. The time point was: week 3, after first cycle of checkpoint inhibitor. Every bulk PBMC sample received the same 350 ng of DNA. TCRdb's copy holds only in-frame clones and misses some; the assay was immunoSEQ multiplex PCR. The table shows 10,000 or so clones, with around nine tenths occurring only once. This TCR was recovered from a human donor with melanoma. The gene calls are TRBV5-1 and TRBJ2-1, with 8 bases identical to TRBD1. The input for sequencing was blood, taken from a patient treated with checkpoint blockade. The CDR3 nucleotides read TGCGCCAGCGCGGCAGGGGGCCATGAGCAGTTCTTC. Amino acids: CASAAGGHEQFF.